The source of this T cell receptor (beta chain) is a study of cytomegalovirus exposure and HLA in healthy donors. Germline V gene lookup returns CDR1 SGHTA and CDR2 FQGNSA. Trimming shortened V by 7 bases and J by 7 bases, and 10 bases separated the two germline ends. The CDR3 has 11 residues. PCR involved 60 Vbeta and 13 Jbeta primers. The protocol was immunoSEQ multiplex PCR, while the TCRdb copy is restricted to in-frame clones and leaves out a portion. The sample includes 100,000 to 150,000 clones, more than 70% of them seen just once. This clone was picked up a small number of times. This rearrangement joins TRBV7-2 to TRBJ1-1; TRBD1 is a possible D gene (5 bases). The sequence was collected from a human donor in good health. What was sequenced was PBMCs. CDR3 amino acids: CASTDSFEAFF. The CDR3 nucleotides read TGTGCCAGCACCGACAGTTTTGAAGCTTTCTTT.